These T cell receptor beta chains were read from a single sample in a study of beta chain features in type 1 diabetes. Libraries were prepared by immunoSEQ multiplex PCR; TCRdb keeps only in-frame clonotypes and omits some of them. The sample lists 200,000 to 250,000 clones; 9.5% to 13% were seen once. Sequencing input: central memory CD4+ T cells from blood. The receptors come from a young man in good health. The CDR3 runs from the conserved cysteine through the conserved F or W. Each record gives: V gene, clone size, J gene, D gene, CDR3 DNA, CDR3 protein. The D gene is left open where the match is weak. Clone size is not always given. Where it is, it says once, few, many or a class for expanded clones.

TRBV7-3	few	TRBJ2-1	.	TGTGCCAGCAGCTTAAGTTGGGTGGATGAGCAGTTCTTC	CASSLSWVDEQFF
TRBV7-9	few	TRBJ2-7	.	TGTGCCAGCAGCCGGCAGAAGGTTGAGCAGTACTTC	CASSRQKVEQYF
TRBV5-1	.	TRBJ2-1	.	TGCGCCAGCAGCCCGTTTCTAGGGGGCAATGAGCAGTTCTTC	CASSPFLGGNEQFF
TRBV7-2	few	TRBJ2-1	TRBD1	TGTGCCAGCAGTAAACAGGGGTCTAACTACAATGAGCAGTTCTTC	CASSKQGSNYNEQFF
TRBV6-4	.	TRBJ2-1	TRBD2	TGTGCCAGCAGTGCTAGCGGGAGGGCGGGCGAGCAGTTCTTC	CASSASGRAGEQFF
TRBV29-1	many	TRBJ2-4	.	TGCAGCGTTGGGGTAGTCAACGAACAGTACTTC	CSVGVVNEQYF
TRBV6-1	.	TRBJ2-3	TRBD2	TGTGCCAGCAGTGTTATTCCGCGTGGGAGGGCAGATACGCAGTATTTT	CASSVIPRGRADTQYF
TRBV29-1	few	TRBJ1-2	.	TGCAGCGCCGAGGATGACAACTATGGCTACACCTTC	CSAEDDNYGYTF
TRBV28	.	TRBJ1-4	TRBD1	TGTGCCAGCAGTTCCCCCTGGACAGGCCGGGCCTTTGCAACTAATGAAAAACTGTTTTTT	CASSSPWTGRAFATNEKLFF
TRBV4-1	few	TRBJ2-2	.	TGCGCCAGCAGCCCTATTTTACAGGCTACCGGGGAGCTGTTTTTT	CASSPILQATGELFF
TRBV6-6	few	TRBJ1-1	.	TGTGCCAGCAGTCGCCGAAACACTGAAGCTTTCTTT	CASSRRNTEAFF
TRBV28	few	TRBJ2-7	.	TGTGCCAGCAGTCCGCCGACAGCTCAGGGAATCCACGAGCAGTACTTC	CASSPPTAQGIHEQYF
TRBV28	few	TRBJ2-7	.	TGTGCCAGCAGTCCCCCCTTCTACGAGCAGTACTTC	CASSPPFYEQYF
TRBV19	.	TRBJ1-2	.	TGTGCCAGCCCCCATGGCTACACCTTC	CASPHGYTF
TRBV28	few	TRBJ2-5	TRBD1	TGTGCCAGCAGTTTATGGGGACAGGGGCTTCAAGAGACCCAGTACTTC	CASSLWGQGLQETQYF
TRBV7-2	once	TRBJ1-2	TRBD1	TGTGCCAGCAGCTTTATTTGGCAGGGGGCTGCGGGCTACACCTTC	CASSFIWQGAAGYTF
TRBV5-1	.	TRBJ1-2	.	TGCGCCAGCAGCTTGGATCCCAGGGAGGGTGGCTACACCTTC	CASSLDPREGGYTF
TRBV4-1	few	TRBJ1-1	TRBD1	TGCGCCAGCAGCCCGGGGGCAGGGGGCTTTATGAACACTGAAGCTTTCTTT	CASSPGAGGFMNTEAFF
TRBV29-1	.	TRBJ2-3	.	TGCAGCGTTGAAACCGGGGGCACAGATACGCAGTATTTT	CSVETGGTDTQYF
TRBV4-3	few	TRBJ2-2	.	TGCGCCAGCCAGGAGGAAGTCACCGGGGAGCTGTTTTTT	CASQEEVTGELFF